This T cell receptor beta chain comes out of a study of human T cells and chemical hapten exposure. Study as a whole: Variability of per-sample TCR yields stemmed mainly from small differences in pooled library volume. General study points: No change in TCRs above 1 in 1000 frequency was produced by DPC sensitization.

How the authors handled the data: There were a median of approximately 96,000 TCRs per sample, with a range from roughly 20,000 to 750,000. In TCRdb, the RACE reads were re-called with MiXCR into one record per CDR3 protein. TCRdb's processing, not the authors' own work, is the source of the V and J calls. The sample gives around 110,000 distinct CDR3 sequences, about 12% of which show up once; 1.2% to 1.5% is in the top ten. To note about this clonotype: The antigen is undetermined.

CDR3 length: 14 residues. Germline V gives CDR1 SQVTM, CDR2 ANQGSEA. V gave up 6 bases and J gave up 5 bases; unmatched junction bases: 12. Time point indicated: patch test 1, 2 weeks after DPC sensitization. Documented treatment: therapeutic diphenylcyclopropenone sensitization with weekly scalp DPC. Patches went on only after blood had been drawn each time. The TCR originated in a woman between 50 and 59 years old with alopecia areata. Some clones in this sample may be carry-over from other donors' samples. The starting material was whole blood, obtained in connection with sensitization to the hapten diphenylcyclopropenone (DPC). The chain links TRBV29-1 to TRBJ2-7, with 8 bases fitting TRBD1. In DNA, the CDR3 is TGCAGCGTCGAGACAGGGGTAGAGAGACACGAGCAGTACTTC. Its translation: CSVETGVERHEQYF.